The 32 T cell receptor beta chains listed next were all sequenced from one sample in a study of OX40 agonist ivuxolimab in advanced cancers. TCRdb's copy holds only in-frame clones and misses some; the assay was immunoSEQ multiplex PCR. The sample lists some 85,000 clones, more than 70% occurring once. This sample comprised CD4+ or CD8+ T cells sorted from blood, obtained in a trial of the OX40 agonist ivuxolimab. All receptors come from an adult with an advanced solid tumor such as melanoma, head and neck, liver or kidney cancer.

The chain links TRBV11-2 to TRBJ2-5; tentative D call: TRBD1 (5 bases). The CDR3 length is 13 residues. Germline-derived CDR1 and CDR2 are SGHAT and FQNNGV. Between the trimmed V and J ends, which lost 2 bases and 10 bases, there was a span of 14 bases. CDR3 sequence: CASSLSLDRVQYF. The CDR3, as DNA: TGTGCCAGCAGCTTAAGTCTAGACAGAGTCCAGTACTTC.

J is TRBJ2-3 and V is TRBV5-4; D unclear. The CDR3 spans 15 residues. The germline gives CDR1 SGHNT, CDR2 YYREEE (reference sequence). Trimming shortened V by 5 bases and J by 0 bases, and 13 bases separated the two germline ends. CDR3 region: CASSRKQTSTDTQYF. The CDR3 region has the DNA TGTGCCAGCAGTCGCAAACAGACTAGCACAGATACGCAGTATTTT.

CDR3 amino acids: CASSPTGHGSYGYTF. CDR3 nucleotides: TGTGCCAGCAGCCCGACAGGACACGGAAGCTATGGCTACACCTTC. The V call is TRBV9, the J call TRBJ1-2; D may be TRBD1 (6 bases). The V end was cut by 4 bases, the J end by 4 bases, with 17 bases between. CDR1 is SGDLS, CDR2 YYNGEE, per germline. There are 15 residues in the CDR3.

The genes are TRBV10-2 and TRBJ1-5; D gene uncertain. There are 13 residues in the CDR3. Trimming took 3 bases from V and 3 from J, leaving 6 bases between them. Germline V gene sequence: CDR1 WSHSY, CDR2 SAAADI. The CDR3 DNA follows: TGCGCCAGCAGTGAAGGATACAATCAGCCCCAGCATTTT. Protein sequence: CASSEGYNQPQHF.

The V call is TRBV5-1, the J call TRBJ2-7, with 11 positions matching TRBD2. The germline V gene encodes CDR1 SGHRS and CDR2 YFSETQ. With V trimmed by 2 bases and J by 6 bases, 7 bases remained unmatched. The CDR3 has 15 amino acids. The CDR3 sequence is CASSLATGTSGEQYF. CDR3 bases: TGCGCCAGCAGCTTAGCAACCGGGACTAGCGGCGAGCAGTACTTC.

The chain has TRBV5-1 and TRBJ2-2; TRBD2 aligns across 14 bases. The germline CDR1 and CDR2 sequences are SGHRS and YFSETQ. CDR3 size: 18 residues. V lost 2 bases and J lost 6; bases outside the gene matches: 9. The CDR3 DNA is TGCGCCAGCAGCTTATATCCGGGACTAGCGGGAGTACCCGGGGAGCTGTTTTTT. This gives the protein CASSLYPGLAGVPGELFF.

This clone was picked up one time. The rearrangement uses TRBV27 and TRBJ2-3; D is ambiguous. Per germline, CDR1 MNHEY and CDR2 SMNVEV (reference sequence). The CDR3 covers 14 residues. Trimming cost V 5 bases and J 1 base, with 10 bases left between them. CDR3 coding DNA: TGTGCCAGCAGTCGGAAACGGGGCACAGATACGCAGTATTTT. Residues: CASSRKRGTDTQYF.

The chain carries TRBV7-2 and TRBJ1-1; D is ambiguous. Trimming left V 4 bases short and J 0 bases short, with 15 bases between. Germline V gives CDR1 SGHTA, CDR2 FQGNSA. CDR3 length: 16 residues. CDR3 sequence: CASSWDPRTLNTEAFF. CDR3 coding DNA: TGTGCCAGCAGCTGGGATCCCCGGACCCTGAACACTGAAGCTTTCTTT. The full variable domain, in which reference TRBV7-2 and TRBJ1-1 provide the parts outside the CDR3, is GAGVSQSPSNKVTEKGKDVELRCDPISGHTALYWYRQSLGQGLEFLIYFQGNSAPDKSGLPSDRFSAERTGGSVSTLTIQRTQQEDSAVYLCASSWDPRTLNTEAFFGQGTRLTVV.

The chain joins TRBV27 to TRBJ1-2; D unclear. CDR1 is MNHEY, CDR2 SMNVEV, per germline (reference sequence). The V and J ends lost 5 bases and 1 base respectively, with 20 bases between them. The CDR3 runs 17 residues. The CDR3 nucleotides are TGTGCCAGCAGTCCCCTGGGCGGTCTTTCTGTTAACTATGGCTACACCTTC. It is translated as CASSPLGGLSVNYGYTF.

V gene TRBV9 combines with J gene TRBJ2-7; D is uncertain. CDR1 SGDLS and CDR2 YYNGEE come from the germline V gene. The CDR3 runs 15 residues. Trimming stripped 0 bases from V and 3 bases from J, with 13 bases between. The CDR3: CASSVGPSLFYEQYF. The CDR3 nucleotides are TGTGCCAGCAGCGTAGGGCCGTCATTATTCTACGAGCAGTACTTC.

The chain carries TRBV30 and TRBJ2-3, with 12 bases that match TRBD2. V shed 2 bases, J shed 5 bases, and the junction held 2 bases outside the gene matches. Germline V lookup: CDR1 GTSNPN, CDR2 SVGIG (reference sequence). The CDR3 is 14 residues long. The CDR3, as DNA: TGTGCCTGGAGTCTAGCGGGAGGGCAAGATACGCAGTATTTT. Protein sequence: CAWSLAGGQDTQYF.

The CDR3 here is CASSWPDRGNEQFF. CDR3 bases: TGTGCCAGCAGTTGGCCGGACCGGGGCAATGAGCAGTTCTTC. The chain combines TRBV25-1 with TRBJ2-1; TRBD2 might be the D (5 bases). Germline loops: CDR1 MGHDK, CDR2 SYGVNS. CDR3 length equals 14 residues. V lost 5 bases to trimming and J lost 6 bases, with 14 bases between them.

This chain uses TRBV5-5 with TRBJ1-5, with 8 nucleotides matching TRBD1. The CDR3 is made up of 18 amino acids. V trimming: 2 bases; J trimming: 6 bases; junction bases outside the gene matches: 16. Germline V gene lookup returns CDR1 SGHKS and CDR2 YYEKEE (reference sequence). CDR3 bases: TGTGCCAGCAGCTTTGGTCCCACGACACAGGGGGTAAGTCAGCCCCAGCATTTT. It codes for CASSFGPTTQGVSQPQHF.

The V and J genes are TRBV29-1 and TRBJ1-5; D is perhaps TRBD1 (5 bases). The V end was cut by 4 bases, the J end by 5 bases, with 12 bases between. This CDR3 is 13 amino acids long. Germline V gene data show CDR1 as SQVTM and CDR2 as ANQGSEA. CDR3 in amino acids: CSVAGQTDQPQHF. CDR3 bases: TGCAGCGTTGCAGGGCAGACCGATCAGCCCCAGCATTTT.

This sequence joins TRBV7-8 and TRBJ2-7, with TRBD2 matching over 7 bases. Germline lookup yields CDR1 SGHVS and CDR2 FQNEAQ. The V and J ends lost 3 bases and 3 bases, in that order; junction bases with no gene match: 11. This CDR3 has 16 residues. CDR3 region: CASSFVLGTTYYEQYF. DNA of the CDR3: TGTGCCAGCAGCTTTGTATTAGGGACTACTTACTACGAGCAGTACTTC.

The chain couples TRBV9 to TRBJ2-1, with TRBD2 matching 7 bases. CDR1 is SGDLS, CDR2 YYNGEE, per germline. V trimming: 4 bases; J trimming: 4 bases; junction bases outside the gene matches: 8. This CDR3 is built from 15 residues. The chain's CDR3 is CASSRPGLGYNEQFF. CDR3 nucleotides: TGTGCCAGCAGCCGGCCTGGACTAGGTTACAATGAGCAGTTCTTC.

The chain couples TRBV29-1 to TRBJ2-2; possibly TRBD1 for D (6 bases). Germline V gene lookup returns CDR1 SQVTM and CDR2 ANQGSEA. CDR3 size: 14 residues. Trimming took 1 base from V and 4 from J, leaving 10 bases between them. CDR3 in amino acids: CSVEGWGLTGELFF. Written as DNA, the CDR3 is TGCAGCGTTGAAGGTTGGGGGCTCACCGGGGAGCTGTTTTTT.

Only a few counts were recorded for this clone. The J gene is TRBJ2-7, the V gene TRBV6-1, with D perhaps matching TRBD1 (6 bases). V lost 4 bases to trimming and J lost 6 bases, with 13 bases between them. The germline V gene encodes CDR1 MNHNS and CDR2 SASEGT. The CDR3 extends over 13 amino acids. The CDR3 region has the DNA TGTGCCAGCAGTGCCGACAGGTACGGCGAGCAGTACTTC. It translates to CASSADRYGEQYF.

The V gene is TRBV30, the J gene TRBJ1-2; D call uncertain. This CDR3 contains 12 residues. Deletions cut 4 bases from V and 4 bases from J, with 10 bases between. Germline V gene lookup returns CDR1 GTSNPN and CDR2 SVGIG (reference sequence). As DNA, the CDR3 is TGTGCCTGGAATCCGGGGAGCTATGGCTACACCTTC. It is translated as CAWNPGSYGYTF.

The V and J genes are TRBV11-2 and TRBJ2-5; D possibly corresponds to TRBD1 (6 bases). Trimming cost V 2 bases and J 4 bases, with 11 bases left between them. CDR1 is SGHAT and CDR2 is FQNNGV in the germline V gene. CDR3 size: 14 residues. CDR3 sequence (DNA): TGTGCCAGCAGCTTAATGGGGGCCGGAGAGACCCAGTACTTC. It encodes CASSLMGAGETQYF.

This clone was counted between two and nine times. This chain connects TRBV30 to TRBJ1-5; TRBD1 aligns across 7 bases. Per germline, CDR1 GTSNPN and CDR2 SVGIG (reference sequence). The length of the CDR3 is 13 residues. The trim removed 2 bases at V and 4 bases at J, leaving 2 bases unmatched. The CDR3 bases are TGTGCCTGGAGTATCAGGGGGAATCAGCCCCAGCATTTT. Translated, it gives CAWSIRGNQPQHF.

The genes are TRBV18 and TRBJ2-1, with unresolved D. CDR1 is KGHSH, CDR2 LQKENI, per germline. CDR3 length: 13 residues. V lost 1 base and J 2 bases, leaving 3 bases between the germline ends. The CDR3 DNA follows: TGTGCCAGCTCACCACTCCCCTACAATGAGCAGTTCTTC. The encoded protein is CASSPLPYNEQFF.

This rearrangement joins TRBV2 to TRBJ2-7, with TRBD2 identical over 10 bases. The trim removed 6 bases at V and 2 bases at J, leaving 10 bases unmatched. This CDR3 spans 16 amino acids. Germline CDR1 is SNHLY and CDR2 is FYNNEI. CDR3 coding DNA: TGTGCCAGCAGACTCCTATCAGCGGGGGGGCCCTACGAGCAGTACTTC. Translating gives CASRLLSAGGPYEQYF. The full variable domain, completed using reference TRBV2 and TRBJ2-7, is EPEVTQTPSHQVTQMGQEVILRCVPISNHLYFYWYRQILGQKVEFLVSFYNNEISEKSEIFDDQFSVERPDGSNFTLKIRSTKLEDSAMYFCASRLLSAGGPYEQYFGPGTRLTVT.

A few counts support this clone. This chain joins TRBV11-2 and TRBJ1-2, with 7 bases lining up with TRBD1. CDR1 and CDR2 from the germline V gene are SGHAT and FQNNGV. V gave up 5 bases and J gave up 6 bases; unmatched junction bases: 15. The CDR3 sequence is 16 residues long. The CDR3 DNA sequence: TGTGCCAGCAGCACTAAGCCCGGCGGACAGGAGAATGGCTACACCTTC. It encodes CASSTKPGGQENGYTF.

The rearrangement links TRBV6-5 to TRBJ1-2; 7 bases agree with TRBD1. The CDR3 is 14 amino acids. The V gene's germline CDR1 is MNHEY and CDR2 SVGAGI. V dropped 7 bases and J dropped 1; count of bases not matched to a gene: 6. DNA of the CDR3: TGTGCCAGCACCCCGGGACAGTATAACTATGGCTACACCTTC. Translating gives CASTPGQYNYGYTF.

This chain links TRBV10-3 with TRBJ2-7; the D is unclear. The V gene lost 7 bases and the J gene lost 4 bases, with 5 bases spanning the gap. The length of the CDR3 is 10 residues. Germline CDR1 ENHRY, CDR2 SYGVKD. The CDR3 loop is CAINAYEQYF. The DNA for the CDR3 is TGTGCCATCAATGCGTACGAGCAGTACTTC.

This clone was seen a single time. The V and J genes are TRBV2 and TRBJ1-5; D uncertain. V was clipped by 4 bases and J by 0 bases, with 7 bases between them. The CDR3 consists of 14 residues. Germline CDR1 reads SNHLY; CDR2 reads FYNNEI. CDR3 sequence (DNA): TGTGCCAGCAGTGGGATTTATAGCAATCAGCCCCAGCATTTT. This codes for CASSGIYSNQPQHF.

This chain connects TRBV27 to TRBJ2-7, with TRBD1 matching over 8 bases. From germline, CDR1 is MNHEY and CDR2 SMNVEV (reference sequence). Trimming removed 0 bases from V and 3 bases from J; junction bases left unmatched: 4. This CDR3 is built from 15 residues. The CDR3 loop reads CASSLSWTGSYEQYF. The CDR3 DNA is TGTGCCAGCAGTTTATCGTGGACAGGGAGCTACGAGCAGTACTTC.

This chain uses TRBV5-8 with TRBJ1-4, with 8 positions matching TRBD1. The CDR3 loop spans 15 amino acids. V trimming: 2 bases; J trimming: 5 bases; junction bases outside the gene matches: 5. Germline lookup yields CDR1 SGHTS and CDR2 YDEGEE. In DNA, the CDR3 is TGTGCCAGCAGCTTACAACAGGGGGGAAATGAAAAACTGTTTTTT. Translation gives CASSLQQGGNEKLFF. Filled out from reference TRBV5-8 and TRBJ1-4, the complete variable domain reads EAGVTQSPTHLIKTRGQQATLRCSPISGHTSVYWYQQALGLGLQFLLWYDEGEERNRGNFPPRFSGRQFPNYSSELNVNALELEDSALYLCASSLQQGGNEKLFFGSGTQLSVL.

The chain joins TRBV7-2 to TRBJ1-5; 11 positions agree with TRBD1. The CDR3 totals 17 residues. The V and J ends lost 5 bases and 0 bases, in that order; junction bases with no gene match: 6. Germline CDR1 is SGHTA and CDR2 is FQGNSA. This CDR3 reads CASSHGTGGYSNQPQHF. CDR3 nucleotides: TGTGCCAGCAGCCATGGGACAGGGGGTTATAGCAATCAGCCCCAGCATTTT.

J is TRBJ1-2 and V is TRBV6-6; no firm D call. This CDR3 region has 12 residues. Trimming left V 0 bases short and J 12 bases short, with 11 bases between. In germline, CDR1 is MNHNY, CDR2 SVGAGI (reference sequence). CDR3 protein: CASSYSIRENTF. CDR3 DNA sequence: TGTGCCAGCAGTTACTCTATCAGAGAGAACACCTTC.

V usage is TRBV18 and J usage is TRBJ1-2; perhaps TRBD1 as D (5 bases). The V end lost 1 base, the J end lost 8 bases, and 11 bases lay between the germline ends. Germline V gene lookup returns CDR1 KGHSH and CDR2 LQKENI. The CDR3 runs 13 residues. As DNA, the CDR3 is TGTGCCAGCTCACCACGGCAGGGTGAGGGCTACACCTTC. Protein: CASSPRQGEGYTF.